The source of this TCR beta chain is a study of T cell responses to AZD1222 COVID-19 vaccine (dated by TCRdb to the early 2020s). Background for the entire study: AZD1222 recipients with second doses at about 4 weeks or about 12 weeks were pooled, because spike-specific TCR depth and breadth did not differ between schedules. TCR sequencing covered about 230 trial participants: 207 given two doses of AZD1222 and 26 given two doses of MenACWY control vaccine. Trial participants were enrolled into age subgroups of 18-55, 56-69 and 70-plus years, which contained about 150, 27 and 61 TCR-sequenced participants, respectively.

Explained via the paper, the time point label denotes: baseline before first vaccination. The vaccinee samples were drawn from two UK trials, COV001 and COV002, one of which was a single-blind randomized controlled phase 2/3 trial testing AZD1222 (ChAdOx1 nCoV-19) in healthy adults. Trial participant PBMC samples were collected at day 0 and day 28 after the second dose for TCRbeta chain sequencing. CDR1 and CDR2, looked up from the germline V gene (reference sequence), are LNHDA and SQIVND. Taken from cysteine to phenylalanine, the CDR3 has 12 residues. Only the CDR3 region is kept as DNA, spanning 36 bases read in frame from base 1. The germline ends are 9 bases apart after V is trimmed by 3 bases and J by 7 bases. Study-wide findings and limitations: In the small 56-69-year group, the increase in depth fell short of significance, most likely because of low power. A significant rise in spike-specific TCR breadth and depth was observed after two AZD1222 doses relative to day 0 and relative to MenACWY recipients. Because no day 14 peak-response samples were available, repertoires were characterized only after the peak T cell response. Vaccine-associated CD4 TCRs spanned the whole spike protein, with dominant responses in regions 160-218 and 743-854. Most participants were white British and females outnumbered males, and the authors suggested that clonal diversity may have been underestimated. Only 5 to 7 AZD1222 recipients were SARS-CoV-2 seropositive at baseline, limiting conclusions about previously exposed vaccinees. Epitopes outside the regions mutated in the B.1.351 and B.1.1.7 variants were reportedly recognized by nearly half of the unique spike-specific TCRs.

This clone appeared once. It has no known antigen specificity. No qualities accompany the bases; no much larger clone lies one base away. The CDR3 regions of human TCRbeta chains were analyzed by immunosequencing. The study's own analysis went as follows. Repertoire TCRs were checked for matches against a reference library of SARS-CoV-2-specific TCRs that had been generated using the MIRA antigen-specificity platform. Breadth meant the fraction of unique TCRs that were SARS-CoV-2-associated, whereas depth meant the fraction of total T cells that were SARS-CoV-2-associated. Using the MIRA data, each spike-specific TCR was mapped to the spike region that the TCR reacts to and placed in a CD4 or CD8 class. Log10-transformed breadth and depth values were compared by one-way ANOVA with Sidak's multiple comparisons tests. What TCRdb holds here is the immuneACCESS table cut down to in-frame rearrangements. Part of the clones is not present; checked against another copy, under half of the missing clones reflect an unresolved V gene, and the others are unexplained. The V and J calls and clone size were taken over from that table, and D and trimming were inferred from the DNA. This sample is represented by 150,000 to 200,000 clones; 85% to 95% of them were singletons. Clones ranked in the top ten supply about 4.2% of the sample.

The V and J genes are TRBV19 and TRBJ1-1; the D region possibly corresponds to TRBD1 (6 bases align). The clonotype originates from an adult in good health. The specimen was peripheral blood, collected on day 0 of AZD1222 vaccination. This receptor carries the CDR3 CASSMRGHEAFF. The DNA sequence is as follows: TGTGCCAGTAGTATGCGGGGGCATGAAGCTTTCTTT.